The rows below give T cell receptor beta chains drawn from one sample of a study of blood T cells in healthy people across ages. TCRdb reanalysed the 5' RACE reads using MiXCR and keeps one entry per CDR3 protein. The data contain 800,000 to 1,000,000 distinct CDR3 sequences, about 44% of them seen just once; the ten biggest clones take up 10% to 15%. Specimen: blood. These receptors were taken from a man aged 30-40 years in good health. Both conserved end residues are part of each CDR3. Fields, in order: clone size, J gene, D gene, V gene, CDR3 DNA, CDR3 protein. D genes are given only for firm matches. Some rows have no size entry. The others give once, few or many, or a class for an expanded clone.

few,TRBJ2-3,NA,TRBV5-1,TGCGCCAGCAGCTTGGAGCTGGGGACCCATGGAACAGATACGCAGTATTTT,CASSLELGTHGTDTQYF
few,TRBJ1-6,NA,TRBV27,TGTGCCAGCAAGGGACTGAGCTCCTATAATTCACCCCTCCACTTT,CASKGLSSYNSPLHF
NA,TRBJ2-7,NA,TRBV27,TGTGCCAGCAGTATCCACAGGGACTCCTACGAGCAGTACTTC,CASSIHRDSYEQYF
NA,TRBJ2-7,NA,TRBV7-2,TGTGCCAGCGCCAGGGATCTCTACGAGCAGTACTTC,CASARDLYEQYF
NA,TRBJ1-6,TRBD1,TRBV28,TGTGCCAGCAGTTTATCCCGCAGGGGGAATCCACCCCTCCACTTT,CASSLSRRGNPPLHF
NA,TRBJ2-1,NA,TRBV2,TGTGCCAGCAGTGTACCACAGTACAATGAGCAGTTCTTC,CASSVPQYNEQFF
NA,TRBJ1-5,NA,TRBV20-1,TGCAGTGCTAGAGAAGACAGAAATAGCAATCAGCCCCAGCATTTT,CSAREDRNSNQPQHF
NA,TRBJ2-7,NA,TRBV6-5,TGTGCCAGCGGGGAACTAGGCCGTATCTACGAGCAGTACTTC,CASGELGRIYEQYF
few,TRBJ2-1,NA,TRBV4-3,TGCGCCAGCAGCCAAGATATCGGACGTACCTACAATGAGCAGTTCTTC,CASSQDIGRTYNEQFF
many,TRBJ2-3,TRBD2,TRBV7-2,TGTGCCAGCAGCTTAGGTGGCGGGGGGCGTACAGATACGCAGTATTTT,CASSLGGGGRTDTQYF
NA,TRBJ2-5,NA,TRBV20-1,TGCAGTGCTAGCGGACTAGGAGGGGGGGAGCAGTACTTC,CSASGLGGGEQYF
NA,TRBJ2-7,TRBD1,TRBV10-3,TGTGCCATCAGTGATAGGACAGGGTCCTACGAGCAGTACTTC,CAISDRTGSYEQYF
few,TRBJ2-3,TRBD2,TRBV7-9,TGTGCCAGCAGTTCCGGTAGCGGGGGGGCCTCAGATACGCAGTATTTT,CASSSGSGGASDTQYF
few,TRBJ2-7,NA,TRBV20-1,TGCAGTGCCCGCGACAGCCCAGACTACGAGCAGTACTTC,CSARDSPDYEQYF
NA,TRBJ2-3,TRBD2,TRBV5-1,TGCGCCAGCAGCCCTGCGACTAGCCCCACAGATACGCAGTATTTT,CASSPATSPTDTQYF
NA,TRBJ2-5,TRBD2,TRBV5-1,TGCGCCAGCAGCTTTAGCGGGGTACGGGAGACCCAGTACTTC,CASSFSGVRETQYF
few,TRBJ2-1,TRBD2,TRBV4-3,TGCGCCAGCAGCCAAGATGTAGCGGGGGGGCCGGCCTACAATGAGCAGTTCTTC,CASSQDVAGGPAYNEQFF
few,TRBJ1-2,TRBD1,TRBV4-1,TGCGCCAGCAGCCAAGAGTCGGGACAGGCCTCGGGTGGCTACACCTTC,CASSQESGQASGGYTF
NA,TRBJ1-5,NA,TRBV5-1,TGCGCCAGCAGCTCGGCGGGGGGTCAGCCCCAGCATTTT,CASSSAGGQPQHF
NA,TRBJ2-1,TRBD2,TRBV20-1,TGCAGTGCTAAGAGCGGGAGGTTAGGTGAGCAGTTCTTC,CSAKSGRLGEQFF
once,TRBJ1-1,TRBD1,TRBV6-6,TGTGCCAGCACGCTGACAGGGGGTAACGCTGAAGCTTTCTTT,CASTLTGGNAEAFF
NA,TRBJ2-5,NA,TRBV24-1,TGTGCCACCAGTGATTTAAGAGAGACCCAGTACTTC,CATSDLRETQYF
few,TRBJ1-2,TRBD1,TRBV6-6,TGTGCCAGCAGTTACTCCTGGACAGGGACTAACTATGGCTACACCTTC,CASSYSWTGTNYGYTF
many,TRBJ1-1,NA,TRBV3-1,TGTGCCAGCAGCCAAGGAGGACACAACACTGAAGCTTTCTTT,CASSQGGHNTEAFF
few,TRBJ2-1,NA,TRBV12-3/TRBV12-4,TGTGCCAGCAGGACGACTGACAATGAGCAGTTCTTC,CASRTTDNEQFF
NA,TRBJ1-2,TRBD1,TRBV13,TGTGCCAGCGCGCACCGGGACAGGGAAATCTATGGCTACACCTTC,CASAHRDREIYGYTF
few,TRBJ2-1,TRBD2,TRBV5-1,TGCGCCAGCAGCCGGGGGGGCAGGGCTGGTTACAATGAGCAGTTCTTC,CASSRGGRAGYNEQFF
few,TRBJ2-7,NA,TRBV7-6,TGTGCCAGCAGCCAAGGGACTTTGTACTCCTACGAGCAGTACTTC,CASSQGTLYSYEQYF
NA,TRBJ2-6,NA,TRBV6-6,TGTGCCAGCAGTTACAGGGTTCCTGGGGCCAACGTCCTGACTTTC,CASSYRVPGANVLTF
many,TRBJ2-1,TRBD2,TRBV4-2,TGTGCCAGCAGCCAATTCGGAGCGGGGGTAACCTACAATGAGCAGTTCTTC,CASSQFGAGVTYNEQFF
few,TRBJ2-1,TRBD1,TRBV7-9,TGTGCCAGTAGCAACATACGGGGACAGGGGGCGTCCAGGGAGTTCTTC,CASSNIRGQGASREFF
NA,TRBJ2-3,TRBD2,TRBV7-2,TGTGCCAGCAGCTTACTGACTAGCGGGGGGAGGAACACAGATACGCAGTATTTT,CASSLLTSGGRNTDTQYF
many,TRBJ2-7,TRBD1,TRBV29-1,TGCAGCTCAAGGACAGGGCTTTACGACGAGCAGTACTTC,CSSRTGLYDEQYF
many,TRBJ2-5,NA,TRBV29-1,TGCAGCGTTGCCGAGGAGACCCAGTACTTC,CSVAEETQYF
NA,TRBJ2-7,NA,TRBV20-1,TGCAGTGCTAGCCTTGCGGGTAACCGCTACGAGCAGTACTTC,CSASLAGNRYEQYF
once,TRBJ2-6,NA,TRBV28,TGTGCCAGCAGTCCACGAGCTCCCAACGTCCTGACTTTC,CASSPRAPNVLTF
NA,TRBJ2-7,NA,TRBV28,TGTGCCAGCAGTTTACCGACAGTCCTCTACGAGCAGTACTTC,CASSLPTVLYEQYF
few,TRBJ2-2,TRBD2,TRBV10-3,TGTGCCATCAGCCGACTAGCGGGGAAGAACACCGGGGAGCTGTTTTTT,CAISRLAGKNTGELFF
NA,TRBJ2-3,TRBD1,TRBV11-3,TGTGCCAGCAGCAGTTTCGGACAGGGAGCAGATACGCAGTATTTT,CASSSFGQGADTQYF
once,TRBJ2-1,TRBD1,TRBV5-1,TGCGCCAGCAGCATTAGACAGGGGGCAGGGAATGAGCAGTTCTTC,CASSIRQGAGNEQFF
NA,TRBJ2-7,NA,TRBV28,TGTGCCAGCAGTAGGCCGTTCGCGGGCGAGCAGTACTTC,CASSRPFAGEQYF
NA,TRBJ2-5,TRBD1,TRBV15,TGTGCCACCAGCCTCCCAGTGGGGACAGGGACTGACGATGAGCAGTACTTC,CATSLPVGTGTDDEQYF
NA,TRBJ1-2,NA,TRBV6-2/TRBV6-3,TGTGCCAGCAGTTACGGGCGGGGGAAGAACTATGGCTACACCTTC,CASSYGRGKNYGYTF
few,TRBJ2-3,NA,TRBV10-3,TGTGCCACCCTACAGGGAGGTACAGATACGCAGTATTTT,CATLQGGTDTQYF
NA,TRBJ2-7,TRBD2,TRBV6-5,TGTGCCAGCAGAAGCTGGACTAGCTACGAGCAGTACTTC,CASRSWTSYEQYF
NA,TRBJ2-3,TRBD1,TRBV7-9,TGTGCCAGCAGCTCGGACAGGGAGACAGATACGCAGTATTTT,CASSSDRETDTQYF
few,TRBJ1-2,TRBD1,TRBV6-1,TGTGCCAGCAACACAGGGGCGAGCTATGGCTACACCTTC,CASNTGASYGYTF
NA,TRBJ2-7,NA,TRBV7-2,TGTGCCAGCAGCTCCCAGCCCGCCTACGAGCAGTACTTC,CASSSQPAYEQYF
NA,TRBJ1-2,NA,TRBV28,TGTGCCAGCAGTTCGTCATCTCCGGTGGTAACCATCTATGGCTACACCTTC,CASSSSSPVVTIYGYTF
NA,TRBJ2-7,NA,TRBV27,TGTGCCAGCAGTTTAAGAGTGGGGGCAGGCGAGCAGTACTTC,CASSLRVGAGEQYF
few,TRBJ2-3,TRBD1,TRBV4-1,TGCGCCAGCAGCCAAAACACAGGACAGGGGGCATTAGTTACGCAGTATTTT,CASSQNTGQGALVTQYF
NA,TRBJ2-2,NA,TRBV12-3/TRBV12-4,TGTGCCAGCAGTTTGGGCCGCCGGTACACCGGGGAGCTGTTTTTT,CASSLGRRYTGELFF
NA,TRBJ1-6,NA,TRBV20-1,TGCAGTGCTAGAGACGGCCGGGGTGGGGGGAAGGAGTCACCCCTCCACTTT,CSARDGRGGGKESPLHF
NA,TRBJ2-3,NA,TRBV7-2,TGTGCCAGCAGCTACGGACAGCAGAGCGATACGCAGTATTTT,CASSYGQQSDTQYF
NA,TRBJ2-1,NA,TRBV6-2/TRBV6-3,TGTGCCAGCAGTTACCGAGCACCTGCCTACAATGAGCAGTTCTTC,CASSYRAPAYNEQFF
NA,TRBJ2-2,TRBD1,TRBV12-3/TRBV12-4,TGTGCCAGCAGAACCCCGGGACAGGGGTCCGGGGAGCTGTTTTTT,CASRTPGQGSGELFF
NA,TRBJ1-6,TRBD1,TRBV25-1,TGTGCCAGCAGTGAATCCGGACAGGGACGCTATAATTCACCCCTCCACTTT,CASSESGQGRYNSPLHF
NA,TRBJ2-1,TRBD2,TRBV20-1,TGCAGTGCTCAGAACGGACTAGCGGGGAGCTCCTACACTGAGCAGTTCTTC,CSAQNGLAGSSYTEQFF
few,TRBJ1-5,NA,TRBV7-2,TGTGCCAGCAGCTCGTACAATCAGCCCCAGCATTTT,CASSSYNQPQHF